A single sample gave rise to the 14 T cell receptor beta chains below, sequenced in a study of graft-versus-host responses after intestinal transplantation (dated by TCRdb to the early 2020s). What the time point label conveys for this sample: cells obtained before transplantation from donor or recipient. These receptors have no known antigen. Libraries came from the immunoSEQ multiplex PCR assay. Imported from immuneACCESS, the table was reduced by TCRdb to in-frame sequences with V and J called. These copies leave out some clones; in studies compared against another copy, an unresolved V gene accounts for under half, and the cause of the remainder is not known. Here the sample has 150,000 or so clones; around 90% occur a single time. The ten largest clones take up roughly 0.19% of the sample. Sequenced here: unstimulated CD4+ T cells sorted from spleen or lymph node cells, sampled before intestinal transplant. These TCRs come from a human donor who received an intestinal transplant.

The J gene is TRBJ2-7, the V gene TRBV7-9, with D tentatively TRBD1 or TRBD2 (5 bases each). The CDR3 has 14 amino acids. V was clipped by 4 bases and J by 3 bases, with 13 bases between them. Germline CDR1 and CDR2: SEHNR and FQNEAQ (reference sequence). This CDR3 is CASSSGRRGYEQYF. The CDR3 region has the DNA TGTGCCAGCAGCTCGGGACGACGGGGCTACGAGCAGTACTTC.

This rearrangement joins TRBV9 to TRBJ2-7, with D hard to call. The CDR3 has 15 residues. V was clipped by 2 bases and J by 0 bases, with 12 bases between them. Germline CDR1 SGDLS, CDR2 YYNGEE. The CDR3 nucleotides are TGTGCCAGCAGCGTTGCCCCGACGGACTCCTACGAGCAGTACTTC. This codes for CASSVAPTDSYEQYF.

This chain links TRBV27 with TRBJ2-7; D is possibly TRBD1 (6 bases). Germline loops: CDR1 MNHEY, CDR2 SMNVEV (reference sequence). The CDR3 loop spans 14 amino acids. V was pared by 2 bases and J by 6 bases, with 14 bases between. The CDR3 coding sequence is TGTGCCAGCAGTTTAAACAGGGTAACGGGCGAGCAGTACTTC. Protein product: CASSLNRVTGEQYF.

The gene calls are TRBV4-1 and TRBJ2-3, with 16 bases aligning to TRBD2. CDR1 and CDR2 from the germline V gene are MGHRA and YSYEKL. Germline trimming cut 6 bases from V and 5 bases from J; bases unmatched to any gene: 14. The CDR3 is 19 residues long. For the CDR3, the DNA is TGCGCCAGCAGGGGGACTAGCGGGAGGGCCGGTTCTTCGGAAGATACGCAGTATTTT. Encoded protein: CASRGTSGRAGSSEDTQYF.

The chain joins TRBV4-1 to TRBJ1-4; 7 bases map to TRBD1. V lost 0 bases to trimming and J lost 4 bases; unmatched junction nucleotides: 2. Germline lookup yields CDR1 MGHRA and CDR2 YSYEKL. This CDR3 is built from 15 residues. The CDR3 region is CASSQDGTVNEKLFF. The CDR3 region has the DNA TGCGCCAGCAGCCAAGACGGGACAGTTAATGAAAAACTGTTTTTT.

The chain is built from TRBV19 and TRBJ2-5, with a weak D call TRBD2 (6 bases). The DNA end is a closer match to TRBJ2-7, so the J assignment may be wrong. Germline V CDR1 and CDR2: LNHDA, SQIVND (reference sequence). The length of the CDR3 is 14 residues. The CDR3 region has the DNA TGTGCCAGTAGTATCGGAGGGACCTTCTACGAGCAGTACTTC. Amino acid sequence: CASSIGGTFYEQYF.

J is TRBJ2-1 and V is TRBV11-2; 11 bases agree with TRBD2. V trimming: 5 bases; J trimming: 0 bases; junction bases outside the gene matches: 9. The CDR3 sequence is 18 residues long. Looked up from germline, CDR1 is SGHAT and CDR2 is FQNNGV. The CDR3 coding sequence is TGTGCCAGCAGCCCCTGGACTAGCGGGCTTAGCTCCTACAATGAGCAGTTCTTC. Translating it yields CASSPWTSGLSSYNEQFF.

This clone was seen only once. The gene calls are TRBV6-5 and TRBJ2-7; TRBD2 matches at 11 bases. Looked up from germline, CDR1 is MNHEY and CDR2 is SVGAGI. V lost 0 bases and J lost 6; bases outside the gene matches: 7. This CDR3 has 16 amino acids. The CDR3 sequence: CASSYSGGTSGGEQYF. DNA for the CDR3: TGTGCCAGCAGTTACTCCGGCGGGACTAGCGGCGGCGAGCAGTACTTC.

This chain links TRBV27 with TRBJ2-7; 10 bases match TRBD1. J lost 3 bases, V lost 2 bases, and 10 bases had no gene match. The CDR3 contains 17 residues. Germline V gene data show CDR1 as MNHEY and CDR2 as SMNVEV (reference sequence). This CDR3 reads CASSLGRGQGGSYEQYF. The CDR3 DNA reads TGTGCCAGCAGTTTAGGCCGCGGACAGGGGGGGAGCTACGAGCAGTACTTC.

The V gene is TRBV30, the J gene TRBJ2-5; the match to TRBD2 covers 7 bases. CDR1 is GTSNPN and CDR2 is SVGIG in the germline V gene (reference sequence). Germline trimming cut 3 bases from V and 7 bases from J; bases unmatched to any gene: 8. The length of the CDR3 is 13 residues. CDR3 sequence (DNA): TGTGCCTGGAGAGGGGACTCGGGGGGGACCCAGTACTTC. Translated: CAWRGDSGGTQYF.

V and J are TRBV7-2 and TRBJ2-1, with D hard to call. V lost 6 bases, J lost 10 bases, and 13 bases lay in between. Germline CDR1 is SGHTA and CDR2 is FQGNSA. The CDR3 runs 12 residues. CDR3 loop: CASSFGPWEQFF. The CDR3 DNA sequence: TGTGCCAGCAGTTTCGGCCCCTGGGAGCAGTTCTTC. Full variable domain (remainder filled in from reference TRBV7-2 and TRBJ2-1): GAGVSQSPSNKVTEKGKDVELRCDPISGHTALYWYRQSLGQGLEFLIYFQGNSAPDKSGLPSDRFSAERTGGSVSTLTIQRTQQEDSAVYLCASSFGPWEQFFGPGTRLTVL.

The CDR3 DNA reads TGTGCCAGCAGCCTACGGGACTCCCGATTGAAGTTCTTC. As protein: CASSLRDSRLKFF. The chain links TRBV9 to TRBJ2-1, with D possibly matching TRBD2 (6 bases). V was pared by 4 bases and J by 14 bases, with 19 bases between. Germline V CDR1 and CDR2: SGDLS, YYNGEE. The CDR3 totals 13 residues. The entire variable domain, with the rest obtained from reference TRBV9 and TRBJ2-1, is as follows: DSGVTQTPKHLITATGQRVTLRCSPRSGDLSVYWYQQSLDQGLQFLIQYYNGEERAKGNILERFSAQQFPDLHSELNLSSLELGDSALYFCASSLRDSRLKFFGPGTRLTVL.

The chain is built from TRBV5-1 and TRBJ2-5, with 7 bases identical to TRBD1. The junction had 7 bases not matched to a gene; V was cut back by 7 bases and J by 1 base. Germline CDR1 SGHRS, CDR2 YFSETQ. There are 14 residues in the CDR3. The CDR3 nucleotides read TGCGCCAGCTCAAAAGACAGGGTCCAAGAGACCCAGTACTTC. It yields the protein CASSKDRVQETQYF.

This clone turned up a few times. The rearrangement joins TRBV6-1 to TRBJ1-5; the D is unclear. Deletions cut 2 bases from V and 3 bases from J, with 5 bases between. Per the germline V gene, CDR1 is MNHNS and CDR2 is SASEGT. The CDR3 is 13 residues long. CDR3 amino acids: CASSENPNQPQHF. CDR3 nucleotide sequence: TGTGCCAGCAGTGAAAACCCCAATCAGCCCCAGCATTTT.